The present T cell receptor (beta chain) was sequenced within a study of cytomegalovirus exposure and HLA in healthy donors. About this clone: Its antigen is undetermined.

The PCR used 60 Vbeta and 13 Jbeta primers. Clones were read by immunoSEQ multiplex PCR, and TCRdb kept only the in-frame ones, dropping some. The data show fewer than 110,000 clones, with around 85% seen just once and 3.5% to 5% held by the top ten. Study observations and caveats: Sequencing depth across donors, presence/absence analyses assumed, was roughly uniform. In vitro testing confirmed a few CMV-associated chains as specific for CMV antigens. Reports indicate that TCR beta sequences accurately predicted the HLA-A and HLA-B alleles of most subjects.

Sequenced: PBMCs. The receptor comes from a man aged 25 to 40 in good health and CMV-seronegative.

This chain's CDR3 is CASSSVTSGYNEQFF. The DNA for the CDR3 is TGTGCCAGCAGCTCTGTGACTAGCGGGTACAATGAGCAGTTCTTC. The J gene is TRBJ2-1, the V gene TRBV5-6; 10 positions agree with TRBD2. The trim removed 3 bases at V and 4 bases at J, leaving 4 bases unmatched. This CDR3 is built from 15 residues. Germline V gives CDR1 SGHDT, CDR2 YYEEEE.